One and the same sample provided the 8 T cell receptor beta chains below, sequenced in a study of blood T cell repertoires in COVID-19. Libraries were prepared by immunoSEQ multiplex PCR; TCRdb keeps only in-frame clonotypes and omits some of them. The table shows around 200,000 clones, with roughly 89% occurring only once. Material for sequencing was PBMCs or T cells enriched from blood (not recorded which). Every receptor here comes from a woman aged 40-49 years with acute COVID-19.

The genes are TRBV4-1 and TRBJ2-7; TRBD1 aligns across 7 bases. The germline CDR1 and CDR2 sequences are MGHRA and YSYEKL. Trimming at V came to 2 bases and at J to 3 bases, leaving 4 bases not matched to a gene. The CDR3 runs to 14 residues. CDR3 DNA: TGCGCCAGCAGCCAAAGGACAGGAAACTACGAGCAGTACTTC. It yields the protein CASSQRTGNYEQYF.

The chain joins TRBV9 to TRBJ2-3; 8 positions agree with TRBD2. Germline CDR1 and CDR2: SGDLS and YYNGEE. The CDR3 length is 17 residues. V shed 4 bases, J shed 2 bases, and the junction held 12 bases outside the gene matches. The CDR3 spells CASSNPRAGGNTDTQYF. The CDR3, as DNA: TGTGCCAGCAGCAACCCTCGGGCGGGGGGAAACACAGATACGCAGTATTTT.

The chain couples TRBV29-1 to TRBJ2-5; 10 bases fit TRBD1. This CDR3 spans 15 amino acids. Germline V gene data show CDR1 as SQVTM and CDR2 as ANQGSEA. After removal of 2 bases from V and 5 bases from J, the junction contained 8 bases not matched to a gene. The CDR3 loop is CSVERRQGARETQYF. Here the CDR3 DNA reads TGCAGCGTTGAAAGGCGACAGGGGGCGCGGGAGACCCAGTACTTC.

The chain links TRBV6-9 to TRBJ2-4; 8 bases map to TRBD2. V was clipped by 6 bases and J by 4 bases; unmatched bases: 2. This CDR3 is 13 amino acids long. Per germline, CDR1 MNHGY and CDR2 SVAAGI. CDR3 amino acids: CASSPGGKNIQYF. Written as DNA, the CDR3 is TGTGCCAGCAGCCCGGGGGGGAAAAACATTCAGTACTTC.

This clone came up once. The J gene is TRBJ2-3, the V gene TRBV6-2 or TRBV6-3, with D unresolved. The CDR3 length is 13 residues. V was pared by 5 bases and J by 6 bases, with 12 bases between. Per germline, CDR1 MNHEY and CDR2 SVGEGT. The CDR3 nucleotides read TGTGCCAGCAGTAGCGTAACCCGGGATACGCAGTATTTT. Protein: CASSSVTRDTQYF.

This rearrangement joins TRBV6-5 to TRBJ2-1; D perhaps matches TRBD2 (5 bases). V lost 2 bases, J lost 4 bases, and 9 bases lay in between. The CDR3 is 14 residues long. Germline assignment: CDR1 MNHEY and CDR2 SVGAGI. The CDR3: CASSYTPGYNEQFF. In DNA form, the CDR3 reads TGTGCCAGCAGTTACACCCCGGGATACAATGAGCAGTTCTTC.

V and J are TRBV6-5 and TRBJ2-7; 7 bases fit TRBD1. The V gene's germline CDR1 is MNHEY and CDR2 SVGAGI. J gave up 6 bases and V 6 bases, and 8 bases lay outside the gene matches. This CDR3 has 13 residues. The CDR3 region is CASSYRGSGEQYF. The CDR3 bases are TGTGCCAGCAGCTACAGGGGTTCTGGCGAGCAGTACTTC.

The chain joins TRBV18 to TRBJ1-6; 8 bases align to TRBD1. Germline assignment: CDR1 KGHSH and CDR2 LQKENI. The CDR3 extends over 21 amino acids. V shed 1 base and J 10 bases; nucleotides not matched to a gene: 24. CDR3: CASSPLRATDRRQGTLSPLHF. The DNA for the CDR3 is TGTGCCAGCTCACCACTTCGCGCTACGGACCGACGACAGGGGACTTTATCACCCCTCCACTTT.